These 4 T cell receptor beta chains originate from one sample sequenced in a study of blood T cell repertoires in COVID-19. Clones were read by immunoSEQ multiplex PCR, and TCRdb kept only the in-frame ones, dropping some. The sample yields 88,000 or so clones, approximately 81% seen once. The material sequenced was peripheral blood. These TCRs come from a man aged 55 to 69 with acute or convalescent COVID-19.

This clone was recorded a few times. This sequence joins TRBV27 and TRBJ1-5; 7 nucleotides match TRBD1. V was pared by 5 bases and J by 3 bases, with 4 bases of the junction left unmatched. The CDR3 length is 14 residues. Looked up from germline, CDR1 is MNHEY and CDR2 is SMNVEV (reference sequence). This CDR3 is CASSPGGTNQPQHF. CDR3 bases: TGTGCCAGCAGTCCAGGGGGGACCAATCAGCCCCAGCATTTT.

The genes are TRBV30 and TRBJ1-3, with D possibly TRBD1 on 5 matching bases. The CDR3 length is 15 residues. Per germline, CDR1 GTSNPN and CDR2 SVGIG (reference sequence). V was clipped by 0 bases and J by 2 bases, with 11 bases between them. The CDR3 nucleotides read TGTGCCTGGAGTGTACAGGACGTCCCTGGAAACACCATATATTTT. As protein: CAWSVQDVPGNTIYF.

This chain uses TRBV27 with TRBJ1-6, with D possibly TRBD1 on 5 matching bases. Trimming cost V 7 bases and J 0 bases, with 13 bases left between them. The CDR3 spans 16 residues. Germline CDR1 and CDR2: MNHEY and SMNVEV (reference sequence). The CDR3 reads CASNKGSASYNSPLHF. DNA of the CDR3: TGTGCCAGCAACAAGGGGTCCGCCTCCTATAATTCACCCCTCCACTTT.

The chain joins TRBV19 to TRBJ2-5; D might be TRBD2 (6 bases). V lost 3 bases and J 5 bases, leaving 13 bases between the germline ends. CDR1 LNHDA and CDR2 SQIVND come from the germline V gene (reference sequence). The CDR3 totals 14 residues. The CDR3 nucleotides read TGTGCCAGTAGTATTATGGCGGGATCGGAGACCCAGTACTTC. It codes for CASSIMAGSETQYF.